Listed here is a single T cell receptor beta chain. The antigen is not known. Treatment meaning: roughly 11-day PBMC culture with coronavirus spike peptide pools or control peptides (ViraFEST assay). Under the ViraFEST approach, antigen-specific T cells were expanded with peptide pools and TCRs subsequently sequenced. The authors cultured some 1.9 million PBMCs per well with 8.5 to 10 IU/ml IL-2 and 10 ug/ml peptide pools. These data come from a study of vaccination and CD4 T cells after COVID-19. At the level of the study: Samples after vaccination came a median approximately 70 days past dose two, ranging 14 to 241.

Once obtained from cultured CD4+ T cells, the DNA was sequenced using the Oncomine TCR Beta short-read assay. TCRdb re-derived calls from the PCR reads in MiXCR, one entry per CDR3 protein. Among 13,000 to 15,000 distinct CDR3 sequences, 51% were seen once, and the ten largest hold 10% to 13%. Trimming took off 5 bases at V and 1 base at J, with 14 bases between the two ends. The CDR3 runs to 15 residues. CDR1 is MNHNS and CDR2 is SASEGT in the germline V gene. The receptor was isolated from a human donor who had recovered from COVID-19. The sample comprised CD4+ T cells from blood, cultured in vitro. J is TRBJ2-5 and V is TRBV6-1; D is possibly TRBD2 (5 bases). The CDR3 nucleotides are TGTGCCAGCAGTAGGGCCTATAGCGCCCAAGAGACCCAGTACTTC. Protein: CASSRAYSAQETQYF.